The clone carrying this TCR beta chain showed up just once. Positive CCR7 selection of CD45RO-negative cells yielded the naive CD8 cells, and terminally differentiated effector memory CD45RA+ cells were excluded. Clones were sequenced by immunoSEQ multiplex PCR, and TCRdb holds only the in-frame ones, with some missing. The sample shows hundreds of thousands of clones, around 93% of them seen only once. This record belongs to a study of shared clonotypes between healthy human individuals. Germline-derived CDR1 and CDR2 are MNHEY and SMNVEV (reference sequence). The CDR3 consists of 14 residues. The ends were cut back, 3 bases at V and 7 bases at J, with 15 bases in the middle.

This TCR derives from a man aged 25-45 years in good health. This chain uses TRBV27 with TRBJ1-1; TRBD1 might be the D (6 bases). The sample taken for sequencing was naive CD8+ T cells sorted from blood. This CDR3 is CASSLGHLGGEAFF. In DNA form, the CDR3 reads TGTGCCAGCAGTTTGGGACACCTGGGGGGTGAAGCTTTCTTT.